Listed below are T cell receptor beta chains from one sample, sequenced in a study of T cells in Graves' hyperthyroidism and ophthalmopathy. MiXCR was run by TCRdb on the multiplex PCR reads, yielding one entry per CDR3 protein. In the table there are 300,000 to 500,000 distinct CDR3 sequences, roughly 13% of which are singletons. Sequencing was carried out using blood. All receptors derive from a man aged 50 or older with Graves' ophthalmopathy. Each CDR3 is given with its conserved first and last residue. Each record gives: V gene, J gene, CDR3 length, CDR3 protein.

V: TRBV2; J: TRBJ1-1; length: 15; CDR3: CASSEQGRMNTEAFF
V: TRBV5-8; J: TRBJ2-1; length: 18; CDR3: CASSPGSPGESSYNEQFF
V: TRBV28; J: TRBJ2-5; length: 18; CDR3: CASSFGTSGRPYQETQYF
V: TRBV18; J: TRBJ1-1; length: 14; CDR3: CASSPATGGSEAFF
V: TRBV19; J: TRBJ2-7; length: 13; CDR3: CASSIHAWVEQYF
V: TRBV12-3/TRBV12-4; J: TRBJ1-1; length: 13; CDR3: CASRRTVNTEAFF
V: TRBV3-1; J: TRBJ2-1; length: 15; CDR3: CASSPTSGRGDEQFF
V: TRBV9; J: TRBJ2-1; length: 15; CDR3: CASSETSGRFDEQFF
V: TRBV7-2; J: TRBJ2-5; length: 19; CDR3: CASSLAPGLAGLSQETQYF
V: TRBV30; J: TRBJ2-7; length: 12; CDR3: CAWRSGGYEQYF
V: TRBV4-1; J: TRBJ2-7; length: 13; CDR3: CASSQGPVGEQYF
V: TRBV6-1; J: TRBJ1-1; length: 15; CDR3: CASSATGLQNTEAFF
V: TRBV28; J: TRBJ1-1; length: 13; CDR3: CASSQLGGVGAFF
V: TRBV4-1; J: TRBJ2-3; length: 17; CDR3: CASSQFQREFGTDTQYF
V: TRBV3-1; J: TRBJ1-1; length: 15; CDR3: CASSPRGGAGTEAFF
V: TRBV6-6; J: TRBJ2-1; length: 15; CDR3: CASSYLTSGSGEQFF
V: TRBV3-1; J: TRBJ2-1; length: 21; CDR3: CASSQDLAFSTGQGPYNEQFF
V: TRBV19; J: TRBJ2-6; length: 17; CDR3: CASSMTGPLSGANVLTF
V: TRBV10-2; J: TRBJ2-5; length: 16; CDR3: CASSPIAGVPQETQYF
V: TRBV2; J: TRBJ2-1; length: 11; CDR3: CASSAKNEQFF
V: TRBV20-1; J: TRBJ2-1; length: 17; CDR3: CSARDLDSSTSYNEQFF
V: TRBV18; J: TRBJ2-7; length: 12; CDR3: CAGGRTDYEQYF